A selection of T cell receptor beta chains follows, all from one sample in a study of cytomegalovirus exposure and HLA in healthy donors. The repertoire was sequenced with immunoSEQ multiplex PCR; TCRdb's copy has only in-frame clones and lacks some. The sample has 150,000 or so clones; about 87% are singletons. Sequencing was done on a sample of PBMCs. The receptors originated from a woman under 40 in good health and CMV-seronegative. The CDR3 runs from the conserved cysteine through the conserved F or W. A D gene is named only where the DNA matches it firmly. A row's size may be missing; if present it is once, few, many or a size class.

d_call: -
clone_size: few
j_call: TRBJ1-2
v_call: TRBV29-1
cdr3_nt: TGCAGCGTTGAAGTTGGGGGAGGCTATGGCTACACCTTC
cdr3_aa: CSVEVGGGYGYTF

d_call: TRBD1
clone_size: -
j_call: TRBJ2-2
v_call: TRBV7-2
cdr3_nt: TGTGCCAGCAGACCTACAGGGGCCCCCGGGGAGCTGTTTTTT
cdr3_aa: CASRPTGAPGELFF

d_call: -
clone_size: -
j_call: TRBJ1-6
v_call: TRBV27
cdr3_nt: TGTGCCAGCAGTTTACACTCAGGGAATTTGGTTAATTCACCCCTCCACTTT
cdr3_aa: CASSLHSGNLVNSPLHF

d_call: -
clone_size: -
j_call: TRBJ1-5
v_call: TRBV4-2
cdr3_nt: TGTGCCAGCAGCCACCTAGGACAGCCCCAGCATTTT
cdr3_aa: CASSHLGQPQHF

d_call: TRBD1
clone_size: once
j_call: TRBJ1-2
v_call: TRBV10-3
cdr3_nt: TGTGCCATCAGTGAGACCGGGACAGACTATGGCTACACCTTC
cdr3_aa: CAISETGTDYGYTF

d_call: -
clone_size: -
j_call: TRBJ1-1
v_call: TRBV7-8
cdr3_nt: TGTGCCAGCAGCTTAACGGGGGAATCCACTGAAGCTTTCTTT
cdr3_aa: CASSLTGESTEAFF

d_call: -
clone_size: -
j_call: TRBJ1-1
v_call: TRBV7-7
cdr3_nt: TGTGCCAGCAGCCCGGACACCAGCTTT
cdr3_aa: CASSPDTSF

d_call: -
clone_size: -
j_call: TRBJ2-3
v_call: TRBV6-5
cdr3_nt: TGTGCCAGCAGTTACTCCAGCGGTTTGGTCACAGATACGCAGTATTTT
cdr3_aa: CASSYSSGLVTDTQYF

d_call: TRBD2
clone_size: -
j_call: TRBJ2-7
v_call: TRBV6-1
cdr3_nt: TGTGCCAGCAGTGAACCGGGGGGGGCCTACGAGCAGTACTTC
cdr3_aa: CASSEPGGAYEQYF

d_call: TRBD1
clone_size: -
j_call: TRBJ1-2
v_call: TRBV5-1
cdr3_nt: TGCGCCAGCAGCTCCGGCAATACAGGGGTTGGTGGCTACACCTTC
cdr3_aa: CASSSGNTGVGGYTF

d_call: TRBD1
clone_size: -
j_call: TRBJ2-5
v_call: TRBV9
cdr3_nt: TGTGCCAGCAGCGGGGGACAGGGGGCCGGGGAGACCCAGTACTTC
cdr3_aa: CASSGGQGAGETQYF

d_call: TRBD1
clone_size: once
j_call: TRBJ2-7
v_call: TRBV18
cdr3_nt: TGTGCCAGCTCCCAGACAGGGCCTAGCTCCTACGAGCAGTACTTC
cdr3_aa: CASSQTGPSSYEQYF

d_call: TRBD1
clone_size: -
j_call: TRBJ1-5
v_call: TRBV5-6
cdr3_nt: TGTGCCAGCAGTCTCGGACAGGTTGCGCCCCAGCATTTT
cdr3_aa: CASSLGQVAPQHF

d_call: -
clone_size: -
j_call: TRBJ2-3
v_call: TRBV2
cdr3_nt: TGTGCCAGCATCGCGTACTACACAGATACGCAGTATTTT
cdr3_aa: CASIAYYTDTQYF

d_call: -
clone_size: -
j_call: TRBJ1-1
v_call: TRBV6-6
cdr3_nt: TGTGCCAGCAGGGAACAGGGTGGCACTGAAGCTTTCTTT
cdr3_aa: CASREQGGTEAFF

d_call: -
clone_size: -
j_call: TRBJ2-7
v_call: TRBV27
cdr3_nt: TGTGCCAGCAGTTTATCCTCCGGGAATGAGCAGTACTTC
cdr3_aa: CASSLSSGNEQYF

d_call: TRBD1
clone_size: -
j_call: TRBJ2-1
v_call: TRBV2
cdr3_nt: TGTGCCACCCAGGGGGCCTCTGTCTACAATGAGCAGTTCTTC
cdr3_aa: CATQGASVYNEQFF

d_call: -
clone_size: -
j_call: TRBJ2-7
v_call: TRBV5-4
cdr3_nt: TGTGCCAGCAGCTTTCGGGATGCCTACGAGCAGTACTTC
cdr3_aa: CASSFRDAYEQYF

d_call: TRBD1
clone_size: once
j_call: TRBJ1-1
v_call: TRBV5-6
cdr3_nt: TGTGCCAGCAGCCCGGGACAGGGGAACACTGAAGCTTTCTTT
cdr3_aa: CASSPGQGNTEAFF

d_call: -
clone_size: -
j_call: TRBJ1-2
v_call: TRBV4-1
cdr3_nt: TGCGCCAGCAGCCAAGAGCCTGCGGCAGGGCGATATGGCTACACCTTC
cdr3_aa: CASSQEPAAGRYGYTF

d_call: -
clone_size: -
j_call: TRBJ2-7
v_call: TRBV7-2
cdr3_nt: TGTGCCAGCAGCGACGGGATCTACGAGCAGTACTTC
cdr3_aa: CASSDGIYEQYF

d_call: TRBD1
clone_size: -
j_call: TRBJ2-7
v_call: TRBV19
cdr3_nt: TGTGCCAGTAGTATCTTCAACCCGGGACAGGGGCCCCACGAGCAGTACTTC
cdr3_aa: CASSIFNPGQGPHEQYF

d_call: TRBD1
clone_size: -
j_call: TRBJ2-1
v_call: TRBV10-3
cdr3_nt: TGTGCCACCCAGGGGGCCCCGGGGAATGAGCAGTTCTTC
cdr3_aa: CATQGAPGNEQFF

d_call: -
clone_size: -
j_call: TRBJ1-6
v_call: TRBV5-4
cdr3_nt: TGTGCCAGCAGCTTGGGAGAGGGAGTTCATTCACCCCTCCACTTT
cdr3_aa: CASSLGEGVHSPLHF

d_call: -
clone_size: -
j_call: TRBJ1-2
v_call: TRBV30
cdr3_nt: TGTGCCTGGAGTGGGTGGCGGGGGCGCTGGGGCTACACCTTC
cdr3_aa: CAWSGWRGRWGYTF

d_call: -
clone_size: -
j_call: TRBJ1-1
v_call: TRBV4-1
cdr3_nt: TGCGCCAGCAGCCTAGGGACTTTTAACACTGAAGCTTTCTTT
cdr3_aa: CASSLGTFNTEAFF

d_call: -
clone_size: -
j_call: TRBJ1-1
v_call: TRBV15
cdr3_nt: TGTGCCACCAGCTTAGCAAGGGGAAACACTGAAGCTTTCTTT
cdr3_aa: CATSLARGNTEAFF

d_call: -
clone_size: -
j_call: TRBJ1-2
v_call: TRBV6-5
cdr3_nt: TGTGCCAGCAGTTACTATCGAAAACCGGGGGGCTACACCTTC
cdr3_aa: CASSYYRKPGGYTF

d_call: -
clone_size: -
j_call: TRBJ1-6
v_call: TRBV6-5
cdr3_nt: TGTGCCAGCAGTAAAAGTAGTTATAATTCACCCCTCCACTTT
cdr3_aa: CASSKSSYNSPLHF

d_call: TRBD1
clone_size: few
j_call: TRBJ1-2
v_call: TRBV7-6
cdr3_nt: TGTGCCAGCAGCTTAAGTAGGGGGCGAGGCTACACCTTC
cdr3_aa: CASSLSRGRGYTF

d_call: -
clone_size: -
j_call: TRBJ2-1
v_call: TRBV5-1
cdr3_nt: TGCGCCAGCAGCTTGGTACAGCCAAGCTCCTACAATGAGCAGTTCTTC
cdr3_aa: CASSLVQPSSYNEQFF

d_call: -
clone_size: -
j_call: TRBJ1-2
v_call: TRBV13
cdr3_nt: TGTGCCAGCAGCTTAGTAGGGGCCCCTAGCTATGGCTACACCTTC
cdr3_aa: CASSLVGAPSYGYTF

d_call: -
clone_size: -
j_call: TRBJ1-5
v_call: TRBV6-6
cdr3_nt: TGTGCCAGCAGTTACGGGGAGGGCAATCAGCCCCAGCATTTT
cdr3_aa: CASSYGEGNQPQHF

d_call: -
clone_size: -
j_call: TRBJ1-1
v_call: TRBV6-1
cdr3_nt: TGTGCCAGCAGTGATAGCATCATGAACACTGAAGCTTTCTTT
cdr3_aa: CASSDSIMNTEAFF

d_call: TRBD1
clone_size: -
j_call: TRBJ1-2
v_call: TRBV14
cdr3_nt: TGTGCCAGCAGCCAAGATCTGGCCAGGGGGAGCTATGGCTACACCTTC
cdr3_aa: CASSQDLARGSYGYTF

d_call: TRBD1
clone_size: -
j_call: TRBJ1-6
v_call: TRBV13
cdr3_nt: TGTGCCAGCAGCTTATCCGGGACAGGGGGCGGAATCACCCCCCTCCACTTT
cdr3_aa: CASSLSGTGGGITPLHF

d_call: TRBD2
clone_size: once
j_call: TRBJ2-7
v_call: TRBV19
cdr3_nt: TGTGCCAGTAGTATCAGTAGCGGGGGCTACGAGCAGTACTTC
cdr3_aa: CASSISSGGYEQYF

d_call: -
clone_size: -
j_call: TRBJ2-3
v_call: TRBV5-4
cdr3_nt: TGTGCCAGCAGCGATCGACAGGTCCACCCTGTGGATACGCAGTATTTT
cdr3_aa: CASSDRQVHPVDTQYF

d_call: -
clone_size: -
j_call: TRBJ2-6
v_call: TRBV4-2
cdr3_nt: TGTGCCAGCAGCCAAGGAGGGACTGGGGCCAACGTCCTGACTTTC
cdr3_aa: CASSQGGTGANVLTF

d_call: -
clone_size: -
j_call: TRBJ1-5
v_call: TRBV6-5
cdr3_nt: TGTGCCAGCAGTTACTCGAGTAGCAATCAGCCCCAGCATTTT
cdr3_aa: CASSYSSSNQPQHF

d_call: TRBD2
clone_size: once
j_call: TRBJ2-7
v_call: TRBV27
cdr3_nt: TGTGCCAGCAGTCGATGGACTAGCGGGGGGTCCTACGAGCAGTACTTC
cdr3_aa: CASSRWTSGGSYEQYF

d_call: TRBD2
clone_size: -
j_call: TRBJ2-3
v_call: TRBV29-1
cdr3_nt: TGCAGCGTTGAGGCTAGCGGGGGGGATACGCAGTATTTT
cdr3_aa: CSVEASGGDTQYF

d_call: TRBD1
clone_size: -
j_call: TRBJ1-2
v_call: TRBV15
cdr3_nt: TGTGCCACCAGCCCCGGGACAGGGGGTGCCTATGGCTACACCTTC
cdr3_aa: CATSPGTGGAYGYTF

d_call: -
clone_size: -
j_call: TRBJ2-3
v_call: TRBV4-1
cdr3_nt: TGCGCCAGCAGCCCAGGGTTAACTACAGATACGCAGTATTTT
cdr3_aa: CASSPGLTTDTQYF

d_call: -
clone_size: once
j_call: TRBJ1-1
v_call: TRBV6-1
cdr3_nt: TGTGCCGTAAAGGGACAATTGGGAACTGAAGCTTTCTTT
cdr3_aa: CAVKGQLGTEAFF

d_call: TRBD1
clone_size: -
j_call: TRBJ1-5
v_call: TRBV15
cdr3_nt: TGTGCCACCAGCTTGCCGGGACAGGGTCCTCAGCCCCAGCATTTT
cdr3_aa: CATSLPGQGPQPQHF

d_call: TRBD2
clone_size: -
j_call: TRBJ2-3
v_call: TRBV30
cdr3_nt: TGTGCCTGGACTAGCGGGGCCTGGGGAGATACGCAGTATTTT
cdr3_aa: CAWTSGAWGDTQYF

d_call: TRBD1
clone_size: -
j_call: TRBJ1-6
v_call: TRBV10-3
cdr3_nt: TGTGCCATCAGGGGGACAGTAGATAATTCACCCCTCCACTTT
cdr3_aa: CAIRGTVDNSPLHF

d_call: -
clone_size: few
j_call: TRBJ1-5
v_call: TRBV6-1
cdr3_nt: TGTGCCAGCAGTGAAGAGGGGGGGAGCAATCAGCCCCAGCATTTT
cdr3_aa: CASSEEGGSNQPQHF

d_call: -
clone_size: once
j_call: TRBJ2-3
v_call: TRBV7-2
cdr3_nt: TGTGCCAGCAGCTTAGACGGAAAGGCGGCAGATACGCAGTATTTT
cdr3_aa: CASSLDGKAADTQYF

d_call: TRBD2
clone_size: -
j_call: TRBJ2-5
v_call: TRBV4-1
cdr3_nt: TGCGCCAGCTCGGGACTAGCGGGGGTTTTCCAAGAGACCCAGTACTTC
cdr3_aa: CASSGLAGVFQETQYF

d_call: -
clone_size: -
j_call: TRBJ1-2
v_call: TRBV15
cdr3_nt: TGTGCCACCAGCAGAGAAAAGGCCAACAGGGCCGGCTACACCTTC
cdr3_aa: CATSREKANRAGYTF

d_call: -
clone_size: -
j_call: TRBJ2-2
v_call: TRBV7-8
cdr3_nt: TGTGCCAGCAGCTTGGGACAGAACACCGGGGAGCTGTTTTTT
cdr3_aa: CASSLGQNTGELFF

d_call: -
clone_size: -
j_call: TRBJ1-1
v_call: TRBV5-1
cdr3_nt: TGCGCCAGCAGCCAAGGGACACAAGCTTTCTTT
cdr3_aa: CASSQGTQAFF